This T cell receptor beta chain was sequenced for a study of T cells in Graves' hyperthyroidism and ophthalmopathy. Study information: Once the initial diagnosis was made, peripheral blood was obtained before any treatment.

Regarding the study as a whole: Blood samples included most of the expanded thyroid clonotypes exceeding 0.001.

Hyperthyroidism in the patients, aged 18 to 65, was newly diagnosed and under 2 months in duration. The PBMCs studied were ones that came from roughly 9.1 ml fresh peripheral blood. This clonotype was counted ten times or more. The antigen remains unidentified. TCR beta CDR3 regions were amplified from RNA transcripts. The HTBI set primed first-round TCR CDR3 RT-PCR. Each CDR3 protein is one row after TCRdb ran MiXCR on the multiplex PCR reads. The table has some 620,000 distinct CDR3 sequences, under 20% seen once. Sequenced material: blood. The clonotype comes from a woman in her twenties or thirties with Graves' hyperthyroidism.

For the CDR3, the DNA is TGTGCCACCAGCCTGACAGACAATGAGCAGTTCTTC. Translation: CATSLTDNEQFF. The chain recombines TRBV24-1 with TRBJ2-1; perhaps TRBD1 as D (5 bases). The V end was cut by 7 bases, the J end by 5 bases, with 8 bases between. The germline V gene has CDR1 KGHDR and CDR2 SFDVKD. The CDR3 runs to 12 residues.